This entry lists 10 T cell receptor beta chains sequenced from one sample in a study of post-analysis software for immune sequencing data. Their recognized antigens are unknown. Every TCR beta cDNA library bore unique molecular identifiers. TCRdb re-derived calls from the PCR reads in MiXCR, one entry per CDR3 protein. There are some 370,000 distinct CDR3 sequences in the sample; approximately 33% occur only once, and around 15% lies in the top ten. General study results and limits: The five TRBV segments detected at higher frequency in patients than in controls included TRBV5-6, TRBV5-1 and TRBV20-1.

Sequenced material: blood. Receptors originate from a girl between 5 and 17 years old with multiple sclerosis.

This clonotype appeared a few times. V and J are TRBV29-1 and TRBJ2-3; the match to TRBD1 covers 8 bases. J was trimmed by 2 bases and V by 4 bases; bases with no gene match: 8. Germline lookup yields CDR1 SQVTM and CDR2 ANQGSEA. The CDR3 length is 15 residues. The CDR3 reads CSVGADRANTDTQYF. CDR3 DNA sequence: TGCAGCGTTGGGGCGGACAGGGCAAACACAGATACGCAGTATTTT.

J is TRBJ2-1 and V is TRBV10-3; D is possibly TRBD1 (6 bases). CDR3 length equals 12 residues. Germline V gives CDR1 ENHRY, CDR2 SYGVKD. The germline V and J ends were trimmed by 8 bases and 9 bases, with 14 bases remaining between them. The CDR3, as DNA: TGTGCCATCGGTGTTGGGGGCGGTGAGCAGTTCTTC. Protein sequence: CAIGVGGGEQFF.

The V call is TRBV7-2, the J call TRBJ2-1, with a weak D call TRBD2 (6 bases). The CDR3 is 15 amino acids. Germline CDR1 is SGHTA and CDR2 is FQGNSA. V was shortened by 4 bases and J by 0 bases, with 10 bases between the two germline ends. The chain's CDR3 is CASSSQTSSYNEQFF. In DNA form, the CDR3 reads TGTGCCAGCAGCTCACAGACTAGCTCCTACAATGAGCAGTTCTTC.

J is TRBJ1-1 and V is TRBV6-2 or TRBV6-3, with TRBD1 as a possible D gene (5 bases). V dropped 4 bases and J dropped 3 bases, with 12 bases sitting between them. This CDR3 region has 14 residues. CDR1 and CDR2 from the germline V gene are MNHEY and SVGEGT. The CDR3 spells CASSLAQGYTEAFF. The CDR3, as DNA: TGTGCCAGCAGTTTGGCCCAGGGTTACACTGAAGCTTTCTTT.

V usage is TRBV10-3 and J usage is TRBJ1-4, with D hard to call. V was clipped by 3 bases and J by 3 bases, with 14 bases between them. The germline CDR1 and CDR2 sequences are ENHRY and SYGVKD. This CDR3 region has 16 residues. The CDR3 loop is CAISEVQERANEKLFF. The CDR3 DNA reads TGTGCCATCAGTGAAGTTCAGGAAAGGGCTAATGAAAAACTGTTTTTT.

As regards this clonotype: Since no conserved phenylalanine or tryptophan closes the CDR3, a read error is the likely cause. This chain connects TRBV4-2 to TRBJ2-1, with D unresolved. CDR3 length equals 14 residues. Germline CDR1 and CDR2: LGHNA and YNFKEQ. Deletions cut 4 bases from V and 6 bases from J, with 13 bases between. CDR3 in amino acids: CASSPGGNRNEQFV. CDR3 DNA: TGTGCCAGCAGCCCTGGTGGTAATCGCAATGAGCAGTTCGTC.

The chain employs TRBV6-5 and TRBJ1-1; D is ambiguous. The CDR3 has 15 amino acids. The germline gives CDR1 MNHEY, CDR2 SVGAGI. V was shortened by 0 bases and J by 2 bases, with 10 bases between the two germline ends. The CDR3 loop reads CASSYSFSGNTEAFF. The CDR3 coding sequence is TGTGCCAGCAGTTACTCGTTTTCGGGTAACACTGAAGCTTTCTTT.

This clonotype has more than one count but fewer than ten. This chain links TRBV6-6 with TRBJ2-7; possible D gene TRBD2, 7 bases. V lost 0 bases and J lost 5, with 14 bases in between. The CDR3 runs to 15 residues. Germline V gene sequence: CDR1 MNHNY, CDR2 SVGAGI (reference sequence). The CDR3 DNA reads TGTGCCAGCAGTTACTCGAGTGGGGGGGCGAACGAGCAGTACTTC. Translation gives CASSYSSGGANEQYF.

The chain recombines TRBV3-1 with TRBJ2-7, with 7 bases aligning to TRBD2. CDR1 is LGHDT, CDR2 YNNKEL, per germline (reference sequence). After removal of 1 base from V and 1 base from J, the junction contained 4 bases not matched to a gene. The CDR3 is 15 residues long. CDR3 protein: CASSQGASGSYEQYF. In nucleotides, the CDR3 is TGTGCCAGCAGCCAAGGAGCTAGCGGATCCTACGAGCAGTACTTC.

In this sample, this clonotype turned up a few times. The J gene is TRBJ2-7, the V gene TRBV7-8; no firm D call. Germline V CDR1 and CDR2: SGHVS, FQNEAQ. The CDR3 loop spans 14 amino acids. V was pared by 5 bases and J by 2 bases, with 13 bases between. Written as DNA, the CDR3 is TGTGCCAGCAGCCCCCGTAGGGCCGCCTACGAGCAGTACTTC. Translated: CASSPRRAAYEQYF. Full variable domain (rest looked up from reference TRBV7-8 and TRBJ2-7): GAGVSQSPRYKVAKRGQDVALRCDPISGHVSLFWYQQALGQGPEFLTYFQNEAQLDKSGLPSDRFFAERPEGSVSTLKIQRTQQEDSAVYLCASSPRRAAYEQYFGPGTRLTVT.